The 22 T cell receptor beta chains reported below all come from one sample, sequenced in a study of shared clonotypes between healthy human individuals. Data came from immunoSEQ multiplex PCR; TCRdb stores just in-frame clones and leaves some out. The table shows 1 million to 1.3 million clones, with about four fifths occurring only once. The sequenced sample consisted of memory CD4+ T cells from PBMCs. As for subset: CD45RA-negative fraction. These receptors all stem from a man aged 18 to 30 in good health. Some clones in this sample may be carry-over from other donors' samples.

The chain is built from TRBV7-6 and TRBJ2-7, with TRBD2 identical over 9 bases. CDR1 and CDR2 from the germline V gene are SGHVS and FNYEAQ. The trim removed 0 bases at V and 7 bases at J, leaving 10 bases unmatched. CDR3 size: 16 residues. CDR3 nucleotide sequence: TGTGCCAGCAGCTTAGCGTCGGGTAGCGGGAGCGTAGAGCAGTACTTC. It encodes CASSLASGSGSVEQYF.

The J gene is TRBJ1-1, the V gene TRBV28; a possible D gene is TRBD1 (6 bases). Germline-derived CDR1 and CDR2 are MDHEN and SYDVKM. V lost 4 bases and J 2 bases, leaving 11 bases between the germline ends. CDR3 length: 14 residues. The CDR3 is CASSWGLANTEAFF. The CDR3 DNA follows: TGTGCCAGCAGTTGGGGGCTGGCTAACACTGAAGCTTTCTTT.

This clone was seen only once. The gene calls are TRBV4-3 and TRBJ2-1, with TRBD1 matching over 9 bases. CDR3 size: 14 residues. The V gene's germline CDR1 is LGHNA and CDR2 YSLEER. V shed 0 bases, J shed 8 bases, and the junction held 2 bases outside the gene matches. CDR3 in amino acids: CASSQETGGYEQFF. Here the CDR3 DNA reads TGCGCCAGCAGCCAAGAAACAGGGGGCTATGAGCAGTTCTTC.

The V gene is TRBV19, the J gene TRBJ2-3, with no clear D. Trimming shortened V by 5 bases and J by 6 bases, and 6 bases separated the two germline ends. CDR3 size: 11 residues. Germline-derived CDR1 and CDR2 are LNHDA and SQIVND (reference sequence). CDR3 DNA: TGTGCCAGTAGTGGCCGTGATACGCAGTATTTT. This codes for CASSGRDTQYF. The variable domain in full, with the rest retrieved from reference TRBV19 and TRBJ2-3, is DGGITQSPKYLFRKEGQNVTLSCEQNLNHDAMYWYRQDPGQGLRLIYYSQIVNDFQKGDIAEGYSVSREKKESFPLTVTSAQKNPTAFYLCASSGRDTQYFGPGTRLTVL.

The chain links TRBV7-2 to TRBJ2-5, with TRBD1 identical over 8 bases. Germline assignment: CDR1 SGHTA and CDR2 FQGNSA. The CDR3 totals 14 residues. The V segment lost 5 bases and the J segment 5 bases; nucleotides outside the gene matches: 7. CDR3 sequence: CASSPRTGRETQYF. The CDR3 region has the DNA TGTGCCAGCAGCCCTCGGACAGGGCGGGAGACCCAGTACTTC. The whole variable domain, remainder taken from reference TRBV7-2 and TRBJ2-5, is GAGVSQSPSNKVTEKGKDVELRCDPISGHTALYWYRQSLGQGLEFLIYFQGNSAPDKSGLPSDRFSAERTGGSVSTLTIQRTQQEDSAVYLCASSPRTGRETQYFGPGTRLLVL.

About this clone itself: A much more abundant neighbour one base away suggests this may be a read error. Other DNA variants within this sample encode the same CDR3. In nucleotides, the CDR3 is TGTGCCAGCAGCTTAACCGGGGAGGGGCTGTTTTTT. This codes for CASSLTGEGLFF. The rearrangement links TRBV7-9 to TRBJ2-2, with TRBD2 matching 7 bases. Germline values: CDR1 SEHNR, CDR2 FQNEAQ (reference sequence). V lost 2 bases to trimming and J lost 13 bases; unmatched junction nucleotides: 4. CDR3 size: 12 residues.

This chain uses TRBV7-2 with TRBJ2-1; TRBD1 agrees at 7 bases. The CDR3 length is 14 residues. V lost 1 base to trimming and J lost 6 bases; unmatched junction nucleotides: 3. The germline V gene encodes CDR1 SGHTA and CDR2 FQGNSA. DNA for the CDR3: TGTGCCAGCAGCTTAGGGGGACAGCCCAATGAGCAGTTCTTC. This codes for CASSLGGQPNEQFF.

The chain employs TRBV9 and TRBJ2-1; 7 positions agree with TRBD2. CDR3 length: 16 amino acids. CDR1 SGDLS and CDR2 YYNGEE come from the germline V gene. V lost 0 bases and J lost 2; bases outside the gene matches: 5. The CDR3 spells CASSVEEGLPYNEQFF. CDR3 nucleotide sequence: TGTGCCAGCAGCGTAGAGGAGGGACTACCCTACAATGAGCAGTTCTTC. The variable domain in full, with the rest retrieved from reference TRBV9 and TRBJ2-1, is DSGVTQTPKHLITATGQRVTLRCSPRSGDLSVYWYQQSLDQGLQFLIQYYNGEERAKGNILERFSAQQFPDLHSELNLSSLELGDSALYFCASSVEEGLPYNEQFFGPGTRLTVL.

The gene calls are TRBV4-1 and TRBJ2-1; 12 nucleotides align to TRBD2. The trim removed 4 bases at V and 4 bases at J, leaving 2 bases unmatched. The CDR3 loop spans 15 amino acids. Germline-derived CDR1 and CDR2 are MGHRA and YSYEKL. For the CDR3, the DNA is TGCGCCAGCAGCCGGGGACTAGCGGGTTACAATGAGCAGTTCTTC. It yields the protein CASSRGLAGYNEQFF.

The chain joins TRBV5-1 to TRBJ1-2; D unresolved. The CDR3 runs 15 residues. Germline V CDR1 and CDR2: SGHRS, YFSETQ. Trimming took 0 bases from V and 4 from J, leaving 13 bases between them. The DNA for the CDR3 is TGCGCCAGCAGCTTGGAACGCGTAGGTTCCTATGGCTACACCTTC. Residues: CASSLERVGSYGYTF. The full variable domain, rest sourced from reference TRBV5-1 and TRBJ1-2, is KAGVTQTPRYLIKTRGQQVTLSCSPISGHRSVSWYQQTPGQGLQFLFEYFSETQRNKGNFPGRFSGRQFSNSRSEMNVSTLELGDSALYLCASSLERVGSYGYTFGSGTRLTVV.

The J gene is TRBJ1-1, the V gene TRBV28, with D hard to call. V lost 1 base and J 1 base, leaving 22 bases between the germline ends. Germline-derived CDR1 and CDR2 are MDHEN and SYDVKM. CDR3 length: 19 residues. The CDR3 is CASSLYKLDRTSKNTEAFF. CDR3 DNA: TGTGCCAGCAGTTTATACAAATTAGACCGGACCTCGAAGAACACTGAAGCTTTCTTT.

J is TRBJ1-5 and V is TRBV5-1; D is undetermined. V was trimmed by 3 bases and J by 3 bases, leaving 13 bases between them. This CDR3 spans 15 amino acids. CDR1 and CDR2 from the germline V gene are SGHRS and YFSETQ. Written as DNA, the CDR3 is TGCGCCAGCAGCTCGGGTTCCGGGAACAATCAGCCCCAGCATTTT. Its translation is CASSSGSGNNQPQHF.

This chain links TRBV18 with TRBJ2-7, with a weak D call TRBD1 (5 bases). Trimming left V 4 bases short and J 4 bases short, with 11 bases between. CDR1 is KGHSH and CDR2 is LQKENI in the germline V gene. The CDR3 is 13 residues long. This CDR3 is CASSLQGGYEQYF. The DNA of the CDR3 is TGTGCCAGCTCACTCCAGGGCGGATACGAGCAGTACTTC.

The rearrangement uses TRBV18 and TRBJ2-3, with 7 bases lining up with TRBD1. CDR3 length: 15 residues. Trimming took 1 base from V and 4 from J; bases not matched to a gene: 5. Germline V gene data show CDR1 as KGHSH and CDR2 as LQKENI. The CDR3 here is CASSPQRGRADTQYF. The CDR3 DNA follows: TGTGCCAGCTCACCACAAAGGGGGCGCGCAGATACGCAGTATTTT. Full variable domain (rest looked up from reference TRBV18 and TRBJ2-3): NAGVMQNPRHLVRRRGQEARLRCSPMKGHSHVYWYRQLPEEGLKFMVYLQKENIIDESGMPKERFSAEFPKEGPSILRIQQVVRGDSAAYFCASSPQRGRADTQYFGPGTRLTVL.

About this clone: The sample carries other DNA sequences with the same CDR3. The chain recombines TRBV6-1 with TRBJ1-1; TRBD1 is a possible D gene (5 bases). Germline CDR1 is MNHNS and CDR2 is SASEGT. V dropped 1 base and J dropped 8 bases, with 8 bases sitting between them. The CDR3 has 12 amino acids. The CDR3 spells CASSEVWGEAFF. The CDR3 DNA reads as TGTGCCAGCAGTGAAGTGTGGGGGGAAGCTTTCTTT.

The rearrangement uses TRBV6-5 and TRBJ2-1, with TRBD2 identical over 7 bases. V was clipped by 0 bases and J by 8 bases; unmatched bases: 10. The CDR3 contains 16 residues. Germline loops: CDR1 MNHEY, CDR2 SVGAGI. CDR3 amino acids: CASSYSIPAGAYEQFF. The CDR3 bases are TGTGCCAGCAGTTACTCCATCCCTGCGGGAGCCTATGAGCAGTTCTTC.

This chain uses TRBV2 with TRBJ2-7; D might be TRBD2 (5 bases). Germline CDR1 SNHLY, CDR2 FYNNEI. The CDR3 has 14 amino acids. The V end lost 7 bases, the J end lost 8 bases, and 21 bases lay between the germline ends. Here the CDR3 reads CASNFPGRVRQQYF. CDR3 DNA sequence: TGTGCCAGCAATTTCCCGGGGAGAGTACGGCAGCAGTACTTC.

The chain recombines TRBV2 with TRBJ1-1; D perhaps matches TRBD1 (6 bases). The V and J ends lost 6 bases and 6 bases respectively, with 17 bases between them. The germline CDR1 and CDR2 sequences are SNHLY and FYNNEI. There are 14 residues in the CDR3. The chain's CDR3 is CASSYSGVWSEAFF. CDR3 bases: TGTGCCAGCAGCTACTCAGGGGTTTGGTCTGAAGCTTTCTTT.

This chain connects TRBV6-1 to TRBJ1-1, with a tentative D call TRBD1 (5 bases). The germline V gene encodes CDR1 MNHNS and CDR2 SASEGT. The CDR3 runs 14 residues. V was trimmed by 6 bases and J by 1 base, leaving 12 bases between them. In DNA, the CDR3 is TGTGCCAGCAGGGAGCGACAGACGAACACTGAAGCTTTCTTT. Its protein product is CASRERQTNTEAFF.

This clone was seen repeatedly, ten times or more. V gene TRBV11-2 combines with J gene TRBJ2-1, with 7 bases matching TRBD2. V gave up 0 bases and J gave up 6 bases; unmatched junction bases: 2. Germline CDR1 SGHAT, CDR2 FQNNGV. The length of the CDR3 is 14 residues. CDR3: CASSLDRTSNEQFF. The DNA for the CDR3 is TGTGCCAGCAGCTTAGATAGGACTAGCAATGAGCAGTTCTTC.

The chain has TRBV25-1 and TRBJ1-5; 7 bases match TRBD1. The junction had 4 bases not matched to a gene; V was cut back by 8 bases and J by 0 bases. CDR3 length: 14 residues. Germline V gene data show CDR1 as MGHDK and CDR2 as SYGVNS. The CDR3 protein is CASRSGGSNQPQHF. In DNA form, the CDR3 reads TGTGCCAGCCGTTCAGGGGGTAGCAATCAGCCCCAGCATTTT.

V is TRBV28 and J is TRBJ1-5; 9 bases match TRBD1. Germline CDR1 MDHEN, CDR2 SYDVKM. CDR3 length equals 14 residues. Trimming took 5 bases from V and 6 from J; bases not matched to a gene: 5. This CDR3 is CASSGTGFGQPQHF. As DNA, the CDR3 is TGTGCCAGCAGTGGGACAGGGTTCGGTCAGCCCCAGCATTTT.